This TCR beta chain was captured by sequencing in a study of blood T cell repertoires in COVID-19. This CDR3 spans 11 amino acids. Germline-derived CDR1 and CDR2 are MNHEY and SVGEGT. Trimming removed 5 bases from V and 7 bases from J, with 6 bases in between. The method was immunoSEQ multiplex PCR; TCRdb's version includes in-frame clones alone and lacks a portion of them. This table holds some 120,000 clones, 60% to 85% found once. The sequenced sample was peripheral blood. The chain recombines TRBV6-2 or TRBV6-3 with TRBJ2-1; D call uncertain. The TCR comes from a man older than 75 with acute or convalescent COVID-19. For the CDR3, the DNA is TGTGCCAGCAGTATAGTGAATGAGCAGTTCTTC. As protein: CASSIVNEQFF.